The 20 T cell receptor beta chains given below trace back to one sample, sequenced in a study of T-cell memory formation after mild COVID-19. MiXCR, applied by TCRdb to the 5' RACE reads, yields one record per CDR3 protein. The sample has 340,000 or so distinct CDR3 sequences; approximately 13% are singletons. Sequencing input: PBMCs or a T cell subset sorted from them (not recorded which). These receptors came from a man between 18 and 35 years old who had mild COVID-19 (a few samples of this study predate the infection). Cell type and time point are not known.

The V gene is TRBV20-1, the J gene TRBJ1-5; 8 nucleotides match TRBD1. Germline CDR1 DFQATT, CDR2 SNEGSKA (reference sequence). The ends lost 5 bases at V and 6 bases at J; junction bases unmatched: 9. This CDR3 has 14 amino acids. The CDR3 nucleotides read TGCAGTGCTTACTCAGGGGGCCTAAGTCAGCCCCAGCATTTT. It is translated as CSAYSGGLSQPQHF.

The genes are TRBV9 and TRBJ2-1; the D gene could be TRBD1 or TRBD2 (6 bases each). V dropped 0 bases and J dropped 4 bases, with 14 bases sitting between them. The V gene's germline CDR1 is SGDLS and CDR2 YYNGEE. There are 16 residues in the CDR3. This CDR3 reads CASSVVSGAGYNEQFF. The CDR3 coding sequence is TGTGCCAGCAGCGTAGTCTCGGGGGCCGGGTACAATGAGCAGTTCTTC.

This clonotype was observed a few times. The V call is TRBV6-5, the J call TRBJ2-3; 11 bases line up with TRBD1. The trim removed 6 bases at V and 4 bases at J, leaving 3 bases unmatched. Germline CDR1 and CDR2: MNHEY and SVGAGI. The CDR3 contains 14 residues. In DNA, the CDR3 is TGTGCCAGCAGAACGGGACAGGGGGCAGATACGCAGTATTTT. Amino acids: CASRTGQGADTQYF.

This clonotype was counted ten times or more. The chain carries TRBV10-3 and TRBJ2-3, with D unclear. Trimming removed 0 bases at V and 2 bases at J, with 3 bases between. CDR3 length: 13 amino acids. Germline CDR1 ENHRY, CDR2 SYGVKD. The CDR3 loop is CAISESDTDTQYF. CDR3 bases: TGTGCCATCAGTGAGTCGGACACAGATACGCAGTATTTT.

This clonotype has only a few counts. V usage is TRBV20-1 and J usage is TRBJ2-1; D may correspond to TRBD1 or TRBD2 (6 bases each). This CDR3 comprises 12 residues. The V end was cut by 3 bases, the J end by 5 bases, with 8 bases between. From germline, CDR1 is DFQATT and CDR2 SNEGSKA (reference sequence). This CDR3 is CSASGGHNEQFF. In nucleotides, the CDR3 is TGCAGTGCTAGCGGGGGCCACAATGAGCAGTTCTTC.

Many counts were recorded for this clonotype. The chain couples TRBV4-3 to TRBJ1-4; 9 bases fit TRBD1. After removal of 4 bases from V and 6 bases from J, the junction contained 12 bases not matched to a gene. CDR1 is LGHNA and CDR2 is YSLEER in the germline V gene. The CDR3 spans 17 residues. In DNA form, the CDR3 reads TGCGCCAGCAGCCGGGGACAGGGAGGGGAGTGGGATGAAAAACTGTTTTTT. As protein: CASSRGQGGEWDEKLFF.

The chain combines TRBV5-1 with TRBJ1-6; unclear D gene. This CDR3 has 15 amino acids. Germline V gene data show CDR1 as SGHRS and CDR2 as YFSETQ. Deletions cut 0 bases from V and 5 bases from J, with 9 bases between. As DNA, the CDR3 is TGCGCCAGCAGCTTGGGAGGCCCCGATAATTCACCCCTCCACTTT. Amino acid sequence: CASSLGGPDNSPLHF. The full variable domain, with the rest looked up from reference TRBV5-1 and TRBJ1-6, is KAGVTQTPRYLIKTRGQQVTLSCSPISGHRSVSWYQQTPGQGLQFLFEYFSETQRNKGNFPGRFSGRQFSNSRSEMNVSTLELGDSALYLCASSLGGPDNSPLHFGNGTRLTVT.

This clonotype appeared many times. The chain links TRBV4-2 to TRBJ2-2; D gene ambiguous. Deletions cut 0 bases from V and 3 bases from J, with 17 bases between. The CDR3 has 18 amino acids. Germline V gene data show CDR1 as LGHNA and CDR2 as YNFKEQ. The CDR3: CASSQDVVTAYYTGELFF. DNA for the CDR3: TGTGCCAGCAGCCAAGACGTAGTGACTGCCTATTACACCGGGGAGCTGTTTTTT.

This chain links TRBV12-3 or TRBV12-4 with TRBJ2-3; 10 nucleotides align to TRBD2. CDR3 length: 18 residues. The J segment lost 6 bases and the V segment lost 1 base, leaving 13 bases of the junction unmatched. The CDR3, as DNA: TGTGCCAGCAGTTTAGGGGTAGCGGGGGGAGATTTCAGCGATACGCAGTATTTT. This sequence encodes CASSLGVAGGDFSDTQYF.

In this sample, this clonotype turned up a few times. CDR3 loop: CASSPSGSVYEQYF. The DNA for the CDR3 is TGTGCCAGCAGCCCCTCGGGGAGTGTCTACGAGCAGTACTTC. The chain is built from TRBV7-9 and TRBJ2-7, with TRBD2 as a possible D gene (5 bases). Trimming removed 5 bases at V and 3 bases at J, with 14 bases between. This CDR3 comprises 14 residues. The germline V gene has CDR1 SEHNR and CDR2 FQNEAQ (reference sequence).

Regarding this clonotype: A much more abundant neighbour one base away suggests this may be a read error. The chain uses TRBV6-5 and TRBJ2-7; the D is unclear. This CDR3 is built from 12 residues. Germline CDR1 reads MNHEY; CDR2 reads SVGAGI. The CDR3 loop is CDSQGFSYEQYF. The DNA of the CDR3 is TGTGACAGCCAAGGGTTCTCCTACGAGCAGTACTTC.

The chain has TRBV12-3 or TRBV12-4 and TRBJ1-2, with 8 bases lining up with TRBD1. The V and J ends lost 6 bases and 3 bases, in that order; junction bases with no gene match: 6. The CDR3 is 14 residues long. CDR3 region: CASRETGVDYGYTF. CDR3 sequence (DNA): TGTGCCAGCAGAGAGACAGGGGTGGACTATGGCTACACCTTC.

This clonotype has only a few counts. This chain links TRBV12-3 or TRBV12-4 with TRBJ2-7, with 7 bases matching TRBD1. V was pared by 4 bases and J by 3 bases, with 3 bases of the junction left unmatched. This CDR3 is built from 13 residues. The CDR3 reads CASSSGQFYEQYV. The CDR3 DNA reads as TGTGCCAGCAGTTCGGGACAGTTCTACGAGCAGTACGTC.

This clonotype was detected only a few times. The rearrangement uses TRBV4-1 and TRBJ2-1, with D maybe TRBD2 (6 bases). Trimming cost V 3 bases and J 4 bases, with 16 bases left between them. The V gene's germline CDR1 is MGHRA and CDR2 YSYEKL. This CDR3 region has 16 residues. The CDR3 reads CASSQPREAAYNEQFF. CDR3 DNA: TGCGCCAGCAGCCAGCCTAGGGAGGCAGCTTACAATGAGCAGTTCTTC.

Ten or more counts support this clonotype. The chain couples TRBV7-2 to TRBJ2-5, with 9 bases fitting TRBD2. Trimming removed 3 bases from V and 5 bases from J; junction bases left unmatched: 10. The CDR3 is 16 amino acids. Germline CDR1 SGHTA, CDR2 FQGNSA. The chain's CDR3 is CASSFPRGGRSETQYF. The CDR3 nucleotides are TGTGCCAGCAGCTTTCCGCGGGGGGGCAGGAGTGAGACCCAGTACTTC.

The chain links TRBV7-3 to TRBJ2-3; 13 bases match TRBD2. Looked up from germline, CDR1 is SGHTA and CDR2 is FQGTGA. The CDR3 covers 15 residues. The V segment lost 6 bases and the J segment 8 bases; nucleotides outside the gene matches: 8. CDR3 residues: CASRRTSGGAGTQYF. The CDR3 coding sequence is TGTGCCAGCAGACGCACTAGCGGGGGGGCTGGTACGCAGTATTTT.

This clonotype was seen a handful of times. The chain couples TRBV7-2 to TRBJ2-3; D is perhaps TRBD2 (5 bases). Trimming removed 5 bases at V and 0 bases at J, with 15 bases between. Germline loops: CDR1 SGHTA, CDR2 FQGNSA. There are 16 residues in the CDR3. The CDR3 DNA sequence: TGTGCCAGCAGCCCCTTTGCGGGTTCTAGCACAGATACGCAGTATTTT. Its translation: CASSPFAGSSTDTQYF.

This clonotype showed up many times. The V gene is TRBV20-1, the J gene TRBJ2-6, with 8 nucleotides matching TRBD1. Germline lookup yields CDR1 DFQATT and CDR2 SNEGSKA (reference sequence). The CDR3 totals 14 residues. V lost 3 bases and J lost 2; bases outside the gene matches: 0. This CDR3 is CSARTGAGANVLTF. The DNA for the CDR3 is TGCAGTGCTAGGACAGGGGCTGGGGCCAACGTCCTGACTTTC.

This clonotype came up many times. This chain uses TRBV28 with TRBJ1-1, with D hard to call. With 3 bases removed from V and 2 bases from J, the gap between germline ends came to 7 bases. There are 13 residues in the CDR3. Germline V CDR1 and CDR2: MDHEN, SYDVKM. DNA of the CDR3: TGTGCCAGCAGTTTTGTTCGAAACACTGAAGCTTTCTTT. Protein product: CASSFVRNTEAFF.

This clonotype showed up many times. This chain links TRBV5-6 with TRBJ1-3; TRBD1 might be the D (6 bases). Trimming removed 3 bases from V and 0 bases from J, with 10 bases in between. The CDR3 runs 15 residues. From germline, CDR1 is SGHDT and CDR2 YYEEEE. CDR3 region: CASSSTGSSGNTIYF. CDR3 coding DNA: TGTGCCAGCAGCTCAACAGGGAGCTCTGGAAACACCATATATTTT.